Each of the 13 T cell receptor beta chains below was sequenced from the same sample in a study of shared clonotypes between healthy human individuals. Some clones are missing from TCRdb's copy, which holds only in-frame ones; the method was immunoSEQ multiplex PCR. The data show around 1.9 million clones, 93% seen once. Terminally differentiated effector memory CD45RA+ cells were left out of the naive CD8 fraction, which was CD45RO-negative and positively selected for CCR7. The sequencing sample was made of naive CD8+ T cells from PBMCs. The receptors were gathered from a man aged 18 to 29 in good health. Some clones in this sample may be carry-over from other donors' samples.

This rearrangement joins TRBV7-9 to TRBJ1-3; D unresolved. V lost 3 bases and J 2 bases, leaving 11 bases between the germline ends. Germline V CDR1 and CDR2: SEHNR, FQNEAQ (reference sequence). This CDR3 region has 15 residues. The DNA for the CDR3 is TGTGCCAGCAGCTTCTCTGGGGTAACTGGAAACACCATATATTTT. It specifies CASSFSGVTGNTIYF.

The genes are TRBV27 and TRBJ1-5, with 8 bases that match TRBD1. CDR1 is MNHEY, CDR2 SMNVEV, per germline (reference sequence). The V gene end was trimmed by 5 bases and the J gene end by 1 base; junction bases not matched to a gene: 4. This CDR3 has 15 residues. The CDR3 DNA is TGTGCCAGCAGTAAGGACAGGGCCAGCAATCAGCCCCAGCATTTT. Translated, it gives CASSKDRASNQPQHF.

The chain uses TRBV7-3 and TRBJ1-5; D uncertain. CDR1 and CDR2 from the germline V gene are SGHTA and FQGTGA. V was trimmed by 0 bases and J by 0 bases, leaving 9 bases between them. This CDR3 comprises 16 residues. The CDR3 reads CASSLTGTHSNQPQHF. CDR3 DNA: TGTGCCAGCAGCTTAACGGGCACACATAGCAATCAGCCCCAGCATTTT.

The rearrangement links TRBV15 to TRBJ1-4; unclear D gene. Between the trimmed V and J ends, which lost 0 bases and 0 bases, there was a span of 8 bases. This CDR3 has 16 residues. CDR1 and CDR2 (germline): LNHNV, YYDKDF (reference sequence). DNA for the CDR3: TGTGCCACCAGCAGAGACAGACCCGCAACTAATGAAAAACTGTTTTTT. As protein: CATSRDRPATNEKLFF.

This sequence joins TRBV7-2 and TRBJ2-1; 11 positions agree with TRBD1. The germline CDR1 and CDR2 sequences are SGHTA and FQGNSA. The trim removed 4 bases at V and 7 bases at J, leaving 6 bases unmatched. The CDR3 sequence is 15 residues long. CDR3 in DNA: TGTGCCAGCAGCTCGAGGACAGGGGGCGCTAATGAGCAGTTCTTC. It encodes CASSSRTGGANEQFF.

The chain links TRBV7-9 to TRBJ2-7; D remains unclear. The germline V and J ends were trimmed by 3 bases and 5 bases, with 8 bases remaining between them. CDR1 SEHNR and CDR2 FQNEAQ come from the germline V gene (reference sequence). CDR3 length: 12 amino acids. CDR3 protein: CASSFPLDEQYF. CDR3 nucleotides: TGTGCCAGCAGCTTTCCCCTCGACGAGCAGTACTTC.

As to this clone: The same CDR3 arises from other DNA sequences in this sample as well. The V gene is TRBV7-9, the J gene TRBJ2-1; maybe TRBD2 (6 bases). CDR3 size: 15 residues. Per germline, CDR1 SEHNR and CDR2 FQNEAQ (reference sequence). The ends were cut back, 4 bases at V and 0 bases at J, with 10 bases in the middle. CDR3 loop: CASSSAGSSYNEQFF. Written as DNA, the CDR3 is TGTGCCAGCAGCTCCGCCGGGAGCTCCTACAATGAGCAGTTCTTC.

This rearrangement joins TRBV5-1 to TRBJ2-1; 11 bases align to TRBD2. This CDR3 comprises 15 residues. The J segment lost 9 bases and the V segment lost 1 base, leaving 6 bases of the junction unmatched. CDR1 SGHRS and CDR2 YFSETQ come from the germline V gene. Here the CDR3 reads CASSLTSGRPGEQFF. DNA for the CDR3: TGCGCCAGCAGCTTGACTAGCGGGAGACCGGGTGAGCAGTTCTTC. The variable domain in full, completed from reference TRBV5-1 and TRBJ2-1, reads KAGVTQTPRYLIKTRGQQVTLSCSPISGHRSVSWYQQTPGQGLQFLFEYFSETQRNKGNFPGRFSGRQFSNSRSEMNVSTLELGDSALYLCASSLTSGRPGEQFFGPGTRLTVL.

This chain links TRBV28 with TRBJ1-1, with no clear D. Trimming removed 5 bases from V and 0 bases from J, with 13 bases in between. Germline loops: CDR1 MDHEN, CDR2 SYDVKM. This CDR3 has 15 amino acids. This CDR3 reads CASSPFRLMNTEAFF. CDR3 DNA: TGTGCCAGCAGTCCATTCAGGCTTATGAACACTGAAGCTTTCTTT.

J is TRBJ1-2 and V is TRBV15; no clear D gene. The CDR3 loop spans 14 amino acids. The germline gives CDR1 LNHNV, CDR2 YYDKDF (reference sequence). The V and J ends lost 5 bases and 4 bases respectively, with 14 bases between them. The CDR3 DNA reads TGTGCCACCAGCCCTCCTTTCACGGGCTATGGCTACACCTTC. It translates to CATSPPFTGYGYTF. Drawing the rest from reference TRBV15 and TRBJ1-2, the complete variable domain is DAMVIQNPRYQVTQFGKPVTLSCSQTLNHNVMYWYQQKSSQAPKLLFHYYDKDFNNEADTPDNFQSRRPNTSFCFLDIRSPGLGDTAMYLCATSPPFTGYGYTFGSGTRLTVV.

This clone showed up just once. The chain links TRBV9 to TRBJ2-1, with unresolved D. CDR3 length equals 15 residues. In germline, CDR1 is SGDLS, CDR2 YYNGEE. The V gene lost 1 base and the J gene lost 0 bases, with 8 bases spanning the gap. For the CDR3, the DNA is TGTGCCAGCAGCGTATTTGAATTCTCCTACAATGAGCAGTTCTTC. Translating gives CASSVFEFSYNEQFF.

The chain uses TRBV14 and TRBJ1-4; D gene ambiguous. The CDR3 contains 14 residues. The V gene lost 6 bases and the J gene lost 8 bases, with 16 bases spanning the gap. CDR1 and CDR2 from the germline V gene are SGHDN and FVKESK. The CDR3 nucleotides are TGTGCCAGCAGACAAAGCGGGTACGGAGAAAAACTGTTTTTT. Its translation is CASRQSGYGEKLFF.

This clone was seen once. This chain joins TRBV7-9 and TRBJ1-4; the D is unclear. Between the trimmed V and J ends, which lost 0 bases and 8 bases, there was a span of 16 bases. Per germline, CDR1 SEHNR and CDR2 FQNEAQ (reference sequence). This CDR3 has 16 amino acids. The CDR3 sequence: CASSLAEDYMGEKLFF. The CDR3 coding sequence is TGTGCCAGCAGCTTAGCTGAGGACTATATGGGGGAAAAACTGTTTTTT.